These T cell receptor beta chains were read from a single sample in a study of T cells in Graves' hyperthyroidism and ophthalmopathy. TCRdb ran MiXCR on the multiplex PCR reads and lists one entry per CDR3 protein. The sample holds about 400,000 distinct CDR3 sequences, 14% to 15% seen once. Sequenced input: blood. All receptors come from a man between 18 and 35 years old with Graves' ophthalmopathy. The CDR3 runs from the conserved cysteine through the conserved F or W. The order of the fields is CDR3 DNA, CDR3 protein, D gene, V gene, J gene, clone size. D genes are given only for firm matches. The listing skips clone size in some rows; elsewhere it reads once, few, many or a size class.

CDR3nt: TGCAGCGTTGAGGGGGGAGCTGACTATGGCTACACCTTC; CDR3aa: CSVEGGADYGYTF; d_gene: NA; v_gene: TRBV29-1; j_gene: TRBJ1-2; abundance: NA
CDR3nt: TGTGCCAGCAGCCAAGTCGGGTCGGTGGGGAATGAGCAGTTCTTC; CDR3aa: CASSQVGSVGNEQFF; d_gene: NA; v_gene: TRBV14; j_gene: TRBJ2-1; abundance: NA
CDR3nt: TGTGCCAGCAGCTGGGACAGCAGGAACTACGAGCAGTACTTC; CDR3aa: CASSWDSRNYEQYF; d_gene: TRBD1; v_gene: TRBV7-8; j_gene: TRBJ2-7; abundance: many
CDR3nt: TGCAGTGCTAGGACGACAGTGAACACTGAAGCTTTCTTT; CDR3aa: CSARTTVNTEAFF; d_gene: NA; v_gene: TRBV20-1; j_gene: TRBJ1-1; abundance: many
CDR3nt: TGTGCCAGCAGTTCCGTTAATGGGAGGGCCGAGACCCAGTACTTC; CDR3aa: CASSSVNGRAETQYF; d_gene: TRBD2; v_gene: TRBV6-1; j_gene: TRBJ2-5; abundance: many
CDR3nt: TGTGCCATCAGTCCGGGACAGCATAATTCACCCCTCCACTTT; CDR3aa: CAISPGQHNSPLHF; d_gene: TRBD1; v_gene: TRBV10-3; j_gene: TRBJ1-6; abundance: NA
CDR3nt: TGTGCCAGCAGTTACGTTCCAGCCAACAATGAGCAGTTCTTC; CDR3aa: CASSYVPANNEQFF; d_gene: NA; v_gene: TRBV6-5; j_gene: TRBJ2-1; abundance: few
CDR3nt: TGCAGTGCCCCATCGGGCAGGGGCCTCTTTCTCTATGGCTACACCTTC; CDR3aa: CSAPSGRGLFLYGYTF; d_gene: NA; v_gene: TRBV20-1; j_gene: TRBJ1-2; abundance: NA
CDR3nt: TGCAGTGCTAGAGATTCGGGACGGGCTGTTGGCACCGGGGAGCTGTTTTTT; CDR3aa: CSARDSGRAVGTGELFF; d_gene: NA; v_gene: TRBV20-1; j_gene: TRBJ2-2; abundance: many
CDR3nt: TGTGCCATCAGCCACCCTAGCGGGAGCTCCTACAATGAGCAGTTCTTC; CDR3aa: CAISHPSGSSYNEQFF; d_gene: TRBD2; v_gene: TRBV10-3; j_gene: TRBJ2-1; abundance: many
CDR3nt: TGCGCCAGCAGCTTAATAGGGGGGTACGAGCAGTACTTC; CDR3aa: CASSLIGGYEQYF; d_gene: NA; v_gene: TRBV5-1; j_gene: TRBJ2-7; abundance: few
CDR3nt: TGTGCCAGTAGTATCACGGACACGGCTAATGAAAAACTGTTTTTT; CDR3aa: CASSITDTANEKLFF; d_gene: NA; v_gene: TRBV19; j_gene: TRBJ1-4; abundance: few
CDR3nt: TGTGCCACCAGTGGACCGGGACAGGGTCCCACCGGGGAGCTGTTTTTT; CDR3aa: CATSGPGQGPTGELFF; d_gene: TRBD1; v_gene: TRBV24-1; j_gene: TRBJ2-2; abundance: NA
CDR3nt: TGTGCCAGCAGAAGGGGGCTAGCGGAGGAGACCCAGTACTTC; CDR3aa: CASRRGLAEETQYF; d_gene: NA; v_gene: TRBV11-2; j_gene: TRBJ2-5; abundance: many
CDR3nt: TGTGCCAGCAGCCCTGGGAGTTCCAATGAGCAGTTCTTC; CDR3aa: CASSPGSSNEQFF; d_gene: NA; v_gene: TRBV12-3/TRBV12-4; j_gene: TRBJ2-1; abundance: many
CDR3nt: TGTGCCAGCACCGACGGTTACGAGCAGTACTTC; CDR3aa: CASTDGYEQYF; d_gene: NA; v_gene: TRBV6-1; j_gene: TRBJ2-7; abundance: many
CDR3nt: TGTGCCAGCAGTTCTCTAGCGGGCAGTAGGTACGAGCAATACTTC; CDR3aa: CASSSLAGSRYEQYF; d_gene: TRBD2; v_gene: TRBV11-3; j_gene: TRBJ2-7; abundance: NA
CDR3nt: TGTGCCAGCAGTGAAATAGGGCTCCCCCCCAATGAGCAGTTCTTC; CDR3aa: CASSEIGLPPNEQFF; d_gene: NA; v_gene: TRBV6-1; j_gene: TRBJ2-1; abundance: once
CDR3nt: TGTGCCAGCAGCTTGGAAGGGGGGGCGCCCTGCAATGAGCAGTTCTTC; CDR3aa: CASSLEGGAPCNEQFF; d_gene: NA; v_gene: TRBV5-6; j_gene: TRBJ2-1; abundance: once
CDR3nt: TGTGCCACCAGCAGGGTTTCCGGGGCCAACGTCCTGACTTTC; CDR3aa: CATSRVSGANVLTF; d_gene: NA; v_gene: TRBV15; j_gene: TRBJ2-6; abundance: few
CDR3nt: TGTGCCTGGAGAAGCGGGAGGGCCGCCGGGGAGCTGTTTTTT; CDR3aa: CAWRSGRAAGELFF; d_gene: TRBD2; v_gene: TRBV30; j_gene: TRBJ2-2; abundance: few
CDR3nt: TGTGCCAGCAGCCCACAGGGGGCTGATGAGCAGTTCTTC; CDR3aa: CASSPQGADEQFF; d_gene: TRBD1; v_gene: TRBV4-2; j_gene: TRBJ2-1; abundance: many
CDR3nt: TGCAGTGCTAGACCAGGAGGTGGGGCCAACGTCCTGACTTTC; CDR3aa: CSARPGGGANVLTF; d_gene: NA; v_gene: TRBV20-1; j_gene: TRBJ2-6; abundance: few
CDR3nt: TGTGCCAGCAGCTCCTGGGGCAGAAGGTACGAGCAGTACTTC; CDR3aa: CASSSWGRRYEQYF; d_gene: NA; v_gene: TRBV13; j_gene: TRBJ2-7; abundance: many
CDR3nt: TGTGCCAGCAGCTTACTAGCGGGATTTACTTACGAGCAGTACTTC; CDR3aa: CASSLLAGFTYEQYF; d_gene: TRBD2; v_gene: TRBV5-5; j_gene: TRBJ2-7; abundance: few
CDR3nt: TGTGCCAGCAGTGTAGGCGCTAGCGGCAACACAGATACGCAGTATTTT; CDR3aa: CASSVGASGNTDTQYF; d_gene: TRBD2; v_gene: TRBV6-1; j_gene: TRBJ2-3; abundance: few
CDR3nt: TGTGCCAGCAGCTCCGGGACTAGCGGAAGGGATACGCAGTATTTT; CDR3aa: CASSSGTSGRDTQYF; d_gene: TRBD2; v_gene: TRBV11-1; j_gene: TRBJ2-3; abundance: many
CDR3nt: TGTGCCAGCAGCTTAGCCCAGGCTATCGGGACATTGGAGACCCAGTACTTC; CDR3aa: CASSLAQAIGTLETQYF; d_gene: NA; v_gene: TRBV7-8; j_gene: TRBJ2-5; abundance: many
CDR3nt: TGTGCCAGCAGCCCTAGCGGGGGTTCAGACGAGCAGTACTTC; CDR3aa: CASSPSGGSDEQYF; d_gene: TRBD2; v_gene: TRBV4-2; j_gene: TRBJ2-7; abundance: few
CDR3nt: TGCGCCAGCAGCTTGGTTGCAGGGAACAATGAGCAGTTCTTC; CDR3aa: CASSLVAGNNEQFF; d_gene: NA; v_gene: TRBV5-1; j_gene: TRBJ2-1; abundance: many
CDR3nt: TGTGCCAGCTCGCAGACCGTCTTGGATACCTATGGCTACACCTTC; CDR3aa: CASSQTVLDTYGYTF; d_gene: NA; v_gene: TRBV18; j_gene: TRBJ1-2; abundance: NA
CDR3nt: TGTGCCAGCAGTTACTCTGCGGGGGGGCCGTACGAGCAGTACTTC; CDR3aa: CASSYSAGGPYEQYF; d_gene: TRBD2; v_gene: TRBV6-2/TRBV6-3; j_gene: TRBJ2-7; abundance: few
CDR3nt: TGTGCCAGCAGTTACTCGGACCCCGGGACAGATACGCAGTATTTT; CDR3aa: CASSYSDPGTDTQYF; d_gene: NA; v_gene: TRBV6-6; j_gene: TRBJ2-3; abundance: NA
CDR3nt: TGTGCCGGGTCCACGGACTCTGGAAACACCATATATTTT; CDR3aa: CAGSTDSGNTIYF; d_gene: NA; v_gene: TRBV28; j_gene: TRBJ1-3; abundance: many
CDR3nt: TGTGCCAGCAGGGAGGGACAGGGGGCTTTCTTT; CDR3aa: CASREGQGAFF; d_gene: TRBD1; v_gene: TRBV6-1; j_gene: TRBJ1-1; abundance: few
CDR3nt: TGTGCCAGCAGTGGGGACAGCTTGATCACAGATACGCAGTATTTT; CDR3aa: CASSGDSLITDTQYF; d_gene: TRBD1; v_gene: TRBV2; j_gene: TRBJ2-3; abundance: many
CDR3nt: TGTGCCAGCAACCCGCTACAGGGTTCCCTAATGCTGTTTTTT; CDR3aa: CASNPLQGSLMLFF; d_gene: NA; v_gene: TRBV7-9; j_gene: TRBJ2-2; abundance: few
CDR3nt: TGCAGTGCCAAGAGGGCAGGAAGTCGCACTGAAGCTTTCTTT; CDR3aa: CSAKRAGSRTEAFF; d_gene: NA; v_gene: TRBV20-1; j_gene: TRBJ1-1; abundance: many
CDR3nt: TGTGCCAGCAGCCAGGAGACTAGCGGAAGCACAGATACGCAGTATTTT; CDR3aa: CASSQETSGSTDTQYF; d_gene: TRBD2; v_gene: TRBV3-1; j_gene: TRBJ2-3; abundance: many
CDR3nt: TGTGCCAGCAGAAACCGGGACTCACCTCGGAACACTGAAGCTTTCTTT; CDR3aa: CASRNRDSPRNTEAFF; d_gene: NA; v_gene: TRBV6-1; j_gene: TRBJ1-1; abundance: many
CDR3nt: TGTGCCAGCGCCGCTATGGGGGCGAACTATGGCTACACCTTC; CDR3aa: CASAAMGANYGYTF; d_gene: NA; v_gene: TRBV27; j_gene: TRBJ1-2; abundance: many
CDR3nt: TGCAGCCCCCCCGCAAAAGGGGAGTTGACCTACAATGAGCAGTTCTTC; CDR3aa: CSPPAKGELTYNEQFF; d_gene: NA; v_gene: TRBV29-1; j_gene: TRBJ2-1; abundance: NA
CDR3nt: TGTGCCAGCAGTTACTCCCCTCGTGAAGCTTTCTTT; CDR3aa: CASSYSPREAFF; d_gene: NA; v_gene: TRBV6-2/TRBV6-3; j_gene: TRBJ1-1; abundance: few
CDR3nt: TGTGCCAGTAGTAAAGGACTAGCGGGCGTTGAGACCCAGTACTTC; CDR3aa: CASSKGLAGVETQYF; d_gene: TRBD2; v_gene: TRBV7-3; j_gene: TRBJ2-5; abundance: NA
CDR3nt: TGTGCCAGCAGTGACGGGACAGGGGGGGGAAATGAGCAGTTCTTC; CDR3aa: CASSDGTGGGNEQFF; d_gene: TRBD1; v_gene: TRBV2; j_gene: TRBJ2-1; abundance: many
CDR3nt: TGCGCCAGCAGCTTGGGGGACACACATCAGCCCCAGCATTTT; CDR3aa: CASSLGDTHQPQHF; d_gene: NA; v_gene: TRBV5-1; j_gene: TRBJ1-5; abundance: many
CDR3nt: TGTGCCAGCAGTCCAACCTCTTGGGGAGATACGCAGTATTTT; CDR3aa: CASSPTSWGDTQYF; d_gene: NA; v_gene: TRBV12-3/TRBV12-4; j_gene: TRBJ2-3; abundance: many
CDR3nt: TGCGCCAGCAGTGAGTCGACCGGGGGGCCAGATACGCAGTATTTT; CDR3aa: CASSESTGGPDTQYF; d_gene: NA; v_gene: TRBV10-1; j_gene: TRBJ2-3; abundance: many
CDR3nt: TGTGCCAGCTCACCAAGCGGGACAGGGGGCTGGCAGCCCCAGCATTTT; CDR3aa: CASSPSGTGGWQPQHF; d_gene: TRBD1; v_gene: TRBV18; j_gene: TRBJ1-5; abundance: few
CDR3nt: TGCGCCAGCAGCCACTTTAGCGGGTCGGACACCGGGGAGCTGTTTTTT; CDR3aa: CASSHFSGSDTGELFF; d_gene: TRBD2; v_gene: TRBV5-1; j_gene: TRBJ2-2; abundance: NA
CDR3nt: TGTGCCAGCAGCCCTTGGACAGGTTTTGGTCTAAATTCCGGCAATGAGCAGTTCTTC; CDR3aa: CASSPWTGFGLNSGNEQFF; d_gene: TRBD1; v_gene: TRBV5-8; j_gene: TRBJ2-1; abundance: few
CDR3nt: TGTGCCAGCAGCTTAGGGCAGGGAGATGGAAAACTGTTTTTT; CDR3aa: CASSLGQGDGKLFF; d_gene: NA; v_gene: TRBV13; j_gene: TRBJ1-4; abundance: few
CDR3nt: TGTGCCAGCAGTTTCTTAGGACTAGCGGGGATCTACGAGCAGTACTTC; CDR3aa: CASSFLGLAGIYEQYF; d_gene: TRBD2; v_gene: TRBV27; j_gene: TRBJ2-7; abundance: NA
CDR3nt: TGTGCCACCCAGACAGGGGCTCTCGTGGTGGGCGGCGGCTACACCTTC; CDR3aa: CATQTGALVVGGGYTF; d_gene: TRBD1; v_gene: TRBV10-3; j_gene: TRBJ1-2; abundance: many
CDR3nt: TGCAGCACGACCGGGACAGGGGGGAACTATGGCTACACCTTC; CDR3aa: CSTTGTGGNYGYTF; d_gene: TRBD1; v_gene: TRBV29-1; j_gene: TRBJ1-2; abundance: NA
CDR3nt: TGCGCCAGCAGCCGGGACGGAAGTACTAACTATGGCTACACCTTC; CDR3aa: CASSRDGSTNYGYTF; d_gene: NA; v_gene: TRBV5-1; j_gene: TRBJ1-2; abundance: NA
CDR3nt: TGTGCCTGGAGTGTAGAGGGTACTAGTCTAGAGACCCAGTACTTC; CDR3aa: CAWSVEGTSLETQYF; d_gene: NA; v_gene: TRBV30; j_gene: TRBJ2-5; abundance: few